This T cell receptor (beta chain) derives from a study of T cells in Graves' hyperthyroidism and ophthalmopathy. RNA transcripts yielded amplified TCR beta CDR3 regions. The HTBI primer set drove a first-round RT-PCR of the TCR CDR3. TCRdb reprocessed the multiplex PCR reads with MiXCR, giving one entry per CDR3 protein. The table shows about 610,000 distinct CDR3 sequences, with approximately 16% occurring only once. This clonotype came up a few times. V lost 0 bases and J lost 0, with 13 bases in between. This CDR3 comprises 18 residues. Germline V gene data show CDR1 as SGDLS and CDR2 as YYNGEE. The TCR sequence derives from a woman aged 35 to 49 with Graves' ophthalmopathy. The V gene is TRBV9, the J gene TRBJ2-6; no clear D. The sample taken for sequencing was blood. The CDR3 bases are TGTGCCAGCAGCGTAGTGAAGCGACCAAGCTCTGGGGCCAACGTCCTGACTTTC. It translates to CASSVVKRPSSGANVLTF.